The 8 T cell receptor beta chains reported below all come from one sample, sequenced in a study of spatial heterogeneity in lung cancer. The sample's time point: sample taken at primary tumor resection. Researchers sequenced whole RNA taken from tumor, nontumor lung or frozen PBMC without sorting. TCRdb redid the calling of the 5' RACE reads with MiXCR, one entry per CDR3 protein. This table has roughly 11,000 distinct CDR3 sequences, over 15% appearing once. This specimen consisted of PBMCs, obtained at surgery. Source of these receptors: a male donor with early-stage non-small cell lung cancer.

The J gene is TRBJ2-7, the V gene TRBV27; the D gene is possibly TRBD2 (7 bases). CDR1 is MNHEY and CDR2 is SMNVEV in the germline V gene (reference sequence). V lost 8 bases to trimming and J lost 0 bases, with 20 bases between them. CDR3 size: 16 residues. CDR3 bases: TGTGCCAGCGGGGGGGCAGGCGGCTCGGGCTCCTACGAGCAGTACTTC. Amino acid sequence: CASGGAGGSGSYEQYF.

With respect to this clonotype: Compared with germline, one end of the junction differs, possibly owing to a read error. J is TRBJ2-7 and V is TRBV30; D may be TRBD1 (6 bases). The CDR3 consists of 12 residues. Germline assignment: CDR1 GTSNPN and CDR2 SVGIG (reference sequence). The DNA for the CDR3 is TGTGCCTGGACCCGGGACACTGACGAGAAGTACTTC. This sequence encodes CAWTRDTDEKYF.

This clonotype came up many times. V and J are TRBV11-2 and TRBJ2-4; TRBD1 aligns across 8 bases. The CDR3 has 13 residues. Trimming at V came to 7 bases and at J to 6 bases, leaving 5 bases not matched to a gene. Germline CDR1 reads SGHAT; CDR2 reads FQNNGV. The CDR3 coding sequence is TGTGCCAGCACTACCACAGGGGGAAACATTCAGTACTTC. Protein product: CASTTTGGNIQYF.

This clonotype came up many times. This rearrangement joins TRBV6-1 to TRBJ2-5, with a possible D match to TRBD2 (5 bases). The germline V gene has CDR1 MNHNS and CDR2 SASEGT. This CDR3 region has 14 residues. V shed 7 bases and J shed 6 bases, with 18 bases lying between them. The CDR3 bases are TGTGCCAGCAAGGTCGCACACTCGGGGAAGACCCAGTACTTC. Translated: CASKVAHSGKTQYF.

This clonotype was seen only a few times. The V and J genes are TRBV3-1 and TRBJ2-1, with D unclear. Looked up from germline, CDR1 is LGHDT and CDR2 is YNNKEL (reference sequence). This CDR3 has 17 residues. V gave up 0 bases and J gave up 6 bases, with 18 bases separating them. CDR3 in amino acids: CASSQDLRGVGINEQFF. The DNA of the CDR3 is TGTGCCAGCAGCCAAGATCTTCGAGGAGTGGGGATCAATGAGCAGTTCTTC.

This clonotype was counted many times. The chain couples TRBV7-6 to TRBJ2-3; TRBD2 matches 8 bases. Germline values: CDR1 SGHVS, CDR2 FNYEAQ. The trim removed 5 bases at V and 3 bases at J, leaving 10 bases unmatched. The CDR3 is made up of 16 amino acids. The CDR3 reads CASSPQPGGLTDTQYF. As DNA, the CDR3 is TGTGCCAGCAGCCCCCAGCCGGGAGGGTTAACAGATACGCAGTATTTT.

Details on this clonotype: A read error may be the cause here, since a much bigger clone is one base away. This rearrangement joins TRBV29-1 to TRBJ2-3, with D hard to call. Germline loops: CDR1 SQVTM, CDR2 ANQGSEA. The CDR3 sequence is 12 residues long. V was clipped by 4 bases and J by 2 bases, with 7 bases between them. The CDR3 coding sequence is TGCAGCGTTGCCACTAACACAGATACGCAGTATTTT. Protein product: CSVATNTDTQYF.

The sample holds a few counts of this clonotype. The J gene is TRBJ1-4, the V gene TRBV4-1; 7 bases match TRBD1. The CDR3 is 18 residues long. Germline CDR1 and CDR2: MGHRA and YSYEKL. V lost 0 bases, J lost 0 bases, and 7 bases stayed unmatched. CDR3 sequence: CASSQDRGLGATNEKLFF. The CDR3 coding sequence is TGCGCCAGCAGCCAAGATAGGGGGCTGGGAGCAACTAATGAAAAACTGTTTTTT.